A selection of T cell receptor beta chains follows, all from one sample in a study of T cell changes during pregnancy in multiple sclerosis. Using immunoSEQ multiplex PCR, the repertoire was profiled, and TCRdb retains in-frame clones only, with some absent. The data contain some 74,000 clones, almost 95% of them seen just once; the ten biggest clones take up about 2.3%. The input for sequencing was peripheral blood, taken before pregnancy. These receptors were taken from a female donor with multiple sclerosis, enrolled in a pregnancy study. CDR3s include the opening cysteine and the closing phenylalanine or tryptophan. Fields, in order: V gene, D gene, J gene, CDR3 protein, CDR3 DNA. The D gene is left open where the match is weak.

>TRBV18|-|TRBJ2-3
CASSPEPRRTDTQYF
TGTGCCAGCTCACCAGAGCCGAGGAGGACAGATACGCAGTATTTT
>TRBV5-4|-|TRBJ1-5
CAIGEGGQPQHF
TGTGCCATCGGGGAGGGTGGTCAGCCCCAGCATTTT
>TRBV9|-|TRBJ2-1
CASSAAGKRTNEQFF
TGTGCCAGCAGCGCCGCGGGGAAACGTACCAATGAGCAGTTCTTC
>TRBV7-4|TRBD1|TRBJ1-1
CASSYPRQGKMNTEAFF
TGTGCCAGCAGCTATCCCCGACAGGGAAAAATGAACACTGAAGCTTTCTTT
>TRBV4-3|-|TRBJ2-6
CASSQGQAVYPGANVLTF
TGCGCCAGCAGCCAAGGACAGGCAGTGTATCCTGGGGCCAACGTCCTGACTTTC
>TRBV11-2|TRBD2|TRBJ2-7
CASSLVTSGGSYEQYF
TGTGCCAGCAGCTTAGTGACTAGCGGGGGCTCCTACGAGCAGTACTTC
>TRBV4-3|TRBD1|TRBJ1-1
CASSQDSFSTGDTEAFF
TGCGCCAGCAGCCAAGATAGTTTCTCCACAGGGGACACTGAAGCTTTCTTT
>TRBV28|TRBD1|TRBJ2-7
CASSLGGTGYEQYF
TGTGCCAGCAGTTTAGGGGGGACAGGGTACGAGCAGTACTTC
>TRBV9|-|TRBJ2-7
CASSVDPNPGEQYF
TGTGCCAGCAGCGTAGATCCCAACCCAGGGGAGCAGTACTTC
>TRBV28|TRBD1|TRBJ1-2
CASRSGQAYGYTF
TGTGCCAGCAGAAGTGGACAGGCGTATGGCTACACCTTC
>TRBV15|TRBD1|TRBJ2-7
CATSRSRDRGYEQYF
TGTGCCACCAGCAGAAGCCGGGACAGGGGATACGAGCAGTACTTC
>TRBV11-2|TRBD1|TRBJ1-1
CASSKDRANTEAFF
TGTGCCAGCAGCAAAGACAGGGCGAACACTGAAGCTTTCTTT